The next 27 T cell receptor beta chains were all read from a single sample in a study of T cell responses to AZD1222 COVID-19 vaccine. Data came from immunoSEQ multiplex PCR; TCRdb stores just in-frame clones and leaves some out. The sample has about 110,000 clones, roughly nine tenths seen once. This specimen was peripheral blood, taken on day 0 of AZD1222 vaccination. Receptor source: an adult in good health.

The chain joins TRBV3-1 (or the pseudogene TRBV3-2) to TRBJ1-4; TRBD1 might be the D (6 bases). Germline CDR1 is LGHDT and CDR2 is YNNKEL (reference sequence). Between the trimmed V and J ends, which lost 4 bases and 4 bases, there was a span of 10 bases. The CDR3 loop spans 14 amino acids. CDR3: CASSPGQINEKLFF. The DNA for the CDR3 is TGTGCCAGCAGCCCAGGACAGATTAATGAAAAACTGTTTTTT.

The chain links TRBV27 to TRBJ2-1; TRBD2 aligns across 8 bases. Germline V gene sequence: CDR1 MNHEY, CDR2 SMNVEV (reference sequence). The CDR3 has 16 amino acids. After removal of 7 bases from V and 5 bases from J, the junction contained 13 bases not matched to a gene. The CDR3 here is CASTPSGRRTNNEQFF. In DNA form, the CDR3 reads TGTGCCAGCACCCCTAGCGGGCGGCGAACCAACAATGAGCAGTTCTTC.

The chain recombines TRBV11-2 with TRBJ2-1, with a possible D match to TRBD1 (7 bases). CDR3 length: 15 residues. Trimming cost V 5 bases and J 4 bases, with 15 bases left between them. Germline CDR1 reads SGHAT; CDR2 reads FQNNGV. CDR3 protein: CASSTGAGGYNEQFF. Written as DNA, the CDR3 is TGTGCCAGCAGCACCGGGGCAGGGGGGTACAATGAGCAGTTCTTC.

The CDR3: CASSEALGQGAITF. The CDR3 DNA follows: TGTGCCAGCAGTGAAGCGCTGGGACAGGGGGCTATCACCTTC. The chain uses TRBV2 and TRBJ1-2, with TRBD1 matching 12 bases. J gave up 13 bases and V 0 bases, and 6 bases lay outside the gene matches. CDR1 is SNHLY, CDR2 FYNNEI, per germline. The CDR3 loop spans 14 amino acids.

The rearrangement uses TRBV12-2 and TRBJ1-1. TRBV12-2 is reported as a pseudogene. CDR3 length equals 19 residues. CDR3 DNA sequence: TGTGCAAGTCGCTTATGGTATGGGAGGGGGGGCCGTGTGAACACTGAAGCTTTCTTT. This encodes CASRLWYGRGGRVNTEAFF.

The CDR3 bases are TGTGCCAGCAGTTTTGGGTATAATTCACCCCTCCACTTT. This gives the protein CASSFGYNSPLHF. The chain is built from TRBV27 and TRBJ1-6; D not certain. V lost 3 bases and J 4 bases, leaving 4 bases between the germline ends. The CDR3 is made up of 13 amino acids. CDR1 is MNHEY and CDR2 is SMNVEV in the germline V gene (reference sequence).

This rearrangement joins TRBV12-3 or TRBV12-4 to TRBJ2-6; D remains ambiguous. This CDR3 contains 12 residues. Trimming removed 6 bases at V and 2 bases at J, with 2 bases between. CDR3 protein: CASSAGANVLTF. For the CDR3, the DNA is TGTGCCAGCAGCGCTGGGGCCAACGTCCTGACTTTC.

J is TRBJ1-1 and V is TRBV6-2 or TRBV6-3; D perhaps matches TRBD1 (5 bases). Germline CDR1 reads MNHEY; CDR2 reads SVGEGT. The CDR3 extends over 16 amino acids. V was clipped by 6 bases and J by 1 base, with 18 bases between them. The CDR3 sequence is CASSPTSGRPNTEAFF. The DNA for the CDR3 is TGTGCCAGCAGCCCAACGTCGGGACGGCCGAACACTGAAGCTTTCTTT.

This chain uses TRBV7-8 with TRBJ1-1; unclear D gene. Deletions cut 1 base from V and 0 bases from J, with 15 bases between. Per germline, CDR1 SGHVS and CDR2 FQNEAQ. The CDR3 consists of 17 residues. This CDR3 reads CASSLVSGDNMNTEAFF. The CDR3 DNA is TGTGCCAGCAGCTTAGTTTCCGGGGATAATATGAACACTGAAGCTTTCTTT. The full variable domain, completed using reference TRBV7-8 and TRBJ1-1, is GAGVSQSPRYKVAKRGQDVALRCDPISGHVSLFWYQQALGQGPEFLTYFQNEAQLDKSGLPSDRFFAERPEGSVSTLKIQRTQQEDSAVYLCASSLVSGDNMNTEAFFGQGTRLTVV.

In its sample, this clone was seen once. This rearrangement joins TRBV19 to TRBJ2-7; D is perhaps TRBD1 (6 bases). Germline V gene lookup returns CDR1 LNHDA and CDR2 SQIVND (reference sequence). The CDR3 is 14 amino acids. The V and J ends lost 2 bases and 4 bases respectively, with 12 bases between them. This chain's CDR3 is CASSIRTEGYEQYF. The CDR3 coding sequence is TGTGCCAGTAGTATACGGACAGAAGGATACGAGCAGTACTTC.

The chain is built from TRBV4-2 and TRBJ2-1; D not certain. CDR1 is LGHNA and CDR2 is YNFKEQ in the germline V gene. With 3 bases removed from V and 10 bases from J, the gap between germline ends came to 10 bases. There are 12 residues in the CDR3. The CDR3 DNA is TGTGCCAGCAGCCATGACGTGGGCGAGCAGTTCTTC. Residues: CASSHDVGEQFF.

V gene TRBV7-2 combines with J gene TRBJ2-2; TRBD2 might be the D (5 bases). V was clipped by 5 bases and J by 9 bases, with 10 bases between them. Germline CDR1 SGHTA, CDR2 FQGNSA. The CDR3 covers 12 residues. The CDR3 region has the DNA TGTGCCAGCAGCCTCGAGGGTAGGGAGCTGTTTTTT. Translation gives CASSLEGRELFF.

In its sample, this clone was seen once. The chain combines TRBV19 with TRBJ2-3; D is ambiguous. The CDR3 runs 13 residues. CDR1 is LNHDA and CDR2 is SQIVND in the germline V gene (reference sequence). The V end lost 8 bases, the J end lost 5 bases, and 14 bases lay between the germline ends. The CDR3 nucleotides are TGTGCCAGTTCGGACCGACGCGGAGATACGCAGTATTTT. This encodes CASSDRRGDTQYF.

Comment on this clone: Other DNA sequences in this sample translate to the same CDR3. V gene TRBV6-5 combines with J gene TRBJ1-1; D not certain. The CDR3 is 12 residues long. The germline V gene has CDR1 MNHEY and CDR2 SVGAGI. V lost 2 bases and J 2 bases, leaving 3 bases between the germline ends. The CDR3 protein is CASSYRNTEAFF. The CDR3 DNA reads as TGTGCCAGCAGTTACCGTAACACTGAAGCTTTCTTT.

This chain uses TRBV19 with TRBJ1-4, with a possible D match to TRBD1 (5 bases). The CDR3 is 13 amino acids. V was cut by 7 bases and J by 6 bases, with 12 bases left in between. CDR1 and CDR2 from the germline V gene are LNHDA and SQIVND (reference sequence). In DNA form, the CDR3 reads TGTGCCAGTAAGACAGCCCTCGATGAAAAACTGTTTTTT. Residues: CASKTALDEKLFF.

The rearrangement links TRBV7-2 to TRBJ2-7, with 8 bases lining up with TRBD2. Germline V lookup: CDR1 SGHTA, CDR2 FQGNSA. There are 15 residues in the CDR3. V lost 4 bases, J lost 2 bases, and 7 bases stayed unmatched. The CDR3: CASSSQAGAPYEQYF. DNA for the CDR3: TGTGCCAGCAGCTCGCAAGCGGGAGCCCCCTACGAGCAGTACTTC.

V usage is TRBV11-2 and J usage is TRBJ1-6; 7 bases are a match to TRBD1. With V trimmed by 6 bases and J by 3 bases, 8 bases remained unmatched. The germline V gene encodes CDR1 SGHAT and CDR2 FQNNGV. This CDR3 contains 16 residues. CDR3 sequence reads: CASRKTGTDYNSPLHF. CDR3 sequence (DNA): TGTGCCAGCAGGAAAACCGGGACAGACTATAATTCACCCCTCCACTTT.

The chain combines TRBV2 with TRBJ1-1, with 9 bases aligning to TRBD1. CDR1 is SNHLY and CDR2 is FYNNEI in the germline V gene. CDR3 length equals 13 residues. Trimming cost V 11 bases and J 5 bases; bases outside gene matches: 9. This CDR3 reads CAGTTGGKTEAFF. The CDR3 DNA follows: TGTGCCGGGACGACAGGGGGTAAGACTGAAGCTTTCTTT.

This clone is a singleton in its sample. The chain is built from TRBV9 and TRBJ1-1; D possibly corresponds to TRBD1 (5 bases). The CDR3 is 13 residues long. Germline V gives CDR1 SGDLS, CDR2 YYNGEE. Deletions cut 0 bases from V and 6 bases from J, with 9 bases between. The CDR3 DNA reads TGTGCCAGCAGCGTAGGGGGGTCAGCTGAAGCTTTCTTT. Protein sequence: CASSVGGSAEAFF.

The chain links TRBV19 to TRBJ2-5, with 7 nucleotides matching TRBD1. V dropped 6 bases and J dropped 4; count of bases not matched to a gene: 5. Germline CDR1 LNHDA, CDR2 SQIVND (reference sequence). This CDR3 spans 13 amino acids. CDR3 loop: CASSPQGPETQYF. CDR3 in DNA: TGTGCCAGTAGCCCACAGGGGCCAGAGACCCAGTACTTC.

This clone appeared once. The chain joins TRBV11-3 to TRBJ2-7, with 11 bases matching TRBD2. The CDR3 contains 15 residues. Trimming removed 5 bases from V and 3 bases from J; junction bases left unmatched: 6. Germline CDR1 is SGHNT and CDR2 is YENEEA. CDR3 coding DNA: TGTGCCAGCAGCATTGCTAGCGGGAGGATCTACGAGCAGTACTTC. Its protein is CASSIASGRIYEQYF.

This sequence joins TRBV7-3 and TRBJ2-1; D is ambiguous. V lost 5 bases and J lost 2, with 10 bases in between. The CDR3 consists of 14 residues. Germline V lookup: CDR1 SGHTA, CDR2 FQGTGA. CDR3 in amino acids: CASSPEGAYNEQFF. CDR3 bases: TGTGCCAGCAGCCCTGAAGGAGCCTACAATGAGCAGTTCTTC.

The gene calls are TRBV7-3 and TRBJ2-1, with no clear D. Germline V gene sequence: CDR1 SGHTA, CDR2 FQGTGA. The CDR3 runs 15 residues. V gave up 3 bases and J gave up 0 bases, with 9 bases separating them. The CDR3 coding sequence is TGTGCCAGCAGCTTGGACCCGAGCTCCTACAATGAGCAGTTCTTC. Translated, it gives CASSLDPSSYNEQFF.

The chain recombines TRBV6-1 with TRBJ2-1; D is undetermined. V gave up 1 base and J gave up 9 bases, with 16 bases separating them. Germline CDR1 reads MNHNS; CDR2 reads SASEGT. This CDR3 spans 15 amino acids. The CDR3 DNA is TGTGCCAGCAGTGAAGAAAGGGCTGGGGTTGGTGAGCAGTTCTTC. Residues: CASSEERAGVGEQFF.

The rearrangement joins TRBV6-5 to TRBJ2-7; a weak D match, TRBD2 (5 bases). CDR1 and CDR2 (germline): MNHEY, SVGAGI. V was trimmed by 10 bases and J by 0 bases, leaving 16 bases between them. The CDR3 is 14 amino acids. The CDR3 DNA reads TGTGCCATCCCCATTCCGGACTGCTCCTACGAGCAGTACTTC. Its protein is CAIPIPDCSYEQYF.

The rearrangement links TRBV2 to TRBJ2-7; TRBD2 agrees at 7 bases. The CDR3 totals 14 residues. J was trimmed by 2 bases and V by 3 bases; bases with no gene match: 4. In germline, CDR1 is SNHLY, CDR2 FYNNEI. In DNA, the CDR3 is TGTGCCAGCAGTGACAAGCGGGGAACCTACGAGCAGTACTTC. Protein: CASSDKRGTYEQYF. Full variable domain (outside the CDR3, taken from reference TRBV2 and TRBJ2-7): EPEVTQTPSHQVTQMGQEVILRCVPISNHLYFYWYRQILGQKVEFLVSFYNNEISEKSEIFDDQFSVERPDGSNFTLKIRSTKLEDSAMYFCASSDKRGTYEQYFGPGTRLTVT.

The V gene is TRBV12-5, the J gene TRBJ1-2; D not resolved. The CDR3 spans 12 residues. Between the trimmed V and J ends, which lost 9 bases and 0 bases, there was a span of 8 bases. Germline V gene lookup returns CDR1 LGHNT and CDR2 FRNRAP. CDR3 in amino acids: CASRNTNYGYTF. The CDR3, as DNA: TGTGCTAGCAGAAACACTAACTATGGCTACACCTTC.